This T cell receptor (beta chain) was found in a study of cytomegalovirus exposure and HLA in healthy donors. Study results and limitations: Roughly uniform depth of sequencing across donors was assumed in presence/absence analyses. Sequencing artifact likely explains a cluster of highly shared sequence variants. Most of the CMV-associated TCR beta chains (in a later analysis) appeared to be HLA-restricted.

PCR involved 60 Vbeta and 13 Jbeta primers. Here immunoSEQ multiplex PCR was the method, and the copy in TCRdb shows in-frame clones only, minus some. The table records 100,000 to 150,000 clones, 70% to 80% of them present only once. In regard to this clone: The antigen remains undetermined.

CDR3 length: 15 amino acids. Germline loops: CDR1 MNHEY, CDR2 SMNVEV (reference sequence). The trim removed 5 bases at V and 2 bases at J, leaving 5 bases unmatched. This chain links TRBV27 with TRBJ2-7; 11 positions agree with TRBD2. The specimen sequenced was PBMCs. The origin of this receptor is a woman between 40 and 50 years old in good health and CMV-seropositive. The CDR3 reads CASSKGLAAPYEQYF. CDR3 nucleotide sequence: TGTGCCAGCAGTAAGGGACTAGCGGCGCCCTACGAGCAGTACTTC.